Following are 32 T cell receptor beta chains from one sample sequenced in a study of CD8+CD57+ T cells in acquired aplastic anemia. Patients chosen for sequencing had CD8+CD57+ cells that had expanded, as shown by flow cytometry. For CDR3 and TCR beta VDJ profiling, genomic DNA was the template used. Using its own MiXCR run on the reads, TCRdb lists one record per CDR3 protein. The sample includes around 150,000 distinct CDR3 sequences, 71% of them seen just once. Sequences were obtained from sorted CD4+, CD8+, or CD8+CD57+ T cells (not recorded which) from PBMCs. Receptors originate from a human donor with aplastic anemia.

The chain employs TRBV7-9 and TRBJ2-2, with D possibly matching TRBD1 (7 bases). V was cut by 5 bases and J by 6 bases, with 16 bases left in between. CDR3 length: 15 residues. Germline CDR1 SEHNR, CDR2 FQNEAQ (reference sequence). The CDR3 reads CASSGGTAGPGELFF. Written as DNA, the CDR3 is TGTGCCAGCAGCGGAGGGACAGCTGGTCCCGGGGAGCTGTTTTTT.

This clonotype was picked up a small number of times. The chain uses TRBV2 and TRBJ2-7, with 8 bases identical to TRBD1. Unmatched junction bases numbered 12, after V lost 2 bases and J lost 9 bases. Germline loops: CDR1 SNHLY, CDR2 FYNNEI. CDR3 length equals 15 residues. CDR3 amino acids: CASSEWGTGPSGQYF. The CDR3 nucleotides are TGTGCCAGCAGTGAATGGGGGACAGGCCCAAGTGGGCAGTACTTC.

The chain uses TRBV24-1 and TRBJ2-1; either TRBD1 or TRBD2 may supply D (5 bases each). This CDR3 contains 15 residues. Germline V gene sequence: CDR1 KGHDR, CDR2 SFDVKD. V was shortened by 0 bases and J by 5 bases, with 10 bases between the two germline ends. The CDR3 loop is CATSDLRDPHNEQFF. The CDR3 bases are TGTGCCACCAGTGATTTGCGGGACCCGCACAATGAGCAGTTCTTC.

The rearrangement links TRBV20-1 to TRBJ1-3; the match to TRBD1 covers 7 bases. V lost 4 bases to trimming and J lost 5 bases; unmatched junction nucleotides: 5. This CDR3 has 13 residues. Germline CDR1 and CDR2: DFQATT and SNEGSKA (reference sequence). In DNA form, the CDR3 reads TGCAGTGCTACCACAGGGGATCGAAACACCATATATTTT. Translation: CSATTGDRNTIYF.

This clonotype came up once. V and J are TRBV7-3 and TRBJ2-7; 11 nucleotides match TRBD2. V lost 6 bases to trimming and J lost 4 bases; unmatched junction nucleotides: 5. CDR1 is SGHTA, CDR2 FQGTGA, per germline. The CDR3 runs to 14 residues. In nucleotides, the CDR3 is TGTGCCAGCAGTATTAGCGGGGGGGCTTACGAGCAGTACTTC. Translating gives CASSISGGAYEQYF.

CDR3 residues: CASSFLQSGGNEQYF. As DNA, the CDR3 is TGTGCCAGCAGCTTCCTCCAGAGCGGGGGAAACGAGCAGTACTTC. The chain links TRBV7-2 to TRBJ2-5; 8 bases fit TRBD2. The DNA end lines up better with TRBJ2-7; the J call may be wrong. This CDR3 is 15 amino acids long. Germline CDR1 SGHTA, CDR2 FQGNSA.

This sequence joins TRBV2 and TRBJ1-3; no clear D gene. The germline V and J ends were trimmed by 5 bases and 6 bases, with 8 bases remaining between them. The germline V gene has CDR1 SNHLY and CDR2 FYNNEI. CDR3 length: 12 amino acids. CDR3 sequence reads: CASSRQENTIYF. The CDR3 DNA reads as TGTGCCAGCAGTCGCCAGGAAAACACCATATATTTT.

In its sample, this clonotype was seen a few times. The rearrangement links TRBV20-1 to TRBJ2-2, with D hard to call. V lost 5 bases, J lost 3 bases, and 10 bases lay in between. Per germline, CDR1 DFQATT and CDR2 SNEGSKA (reference sequence). CDR3 size: 13 residues. CDR3 nucleotides: TGCAGTGCTCCGACACCATACACCGGGGAGCTGTTTTTT. Translating gives CSAPTPYTGELFF.

This clonotype came up once. The chain couples TRBV10-3 to TRBJ2-1, with D perhaps matching TRBD1 (7 bases). CDR3 length equals 13 residues. The V gene's germline CDR1 is ENHRY and CDR2 SYGVKD. The V end lost 10 bases, the J end lost 4 bases, and 14 bases lay between the germline ends. The CDR3 region is CASRGAGYNEQFF. CDR3 nucleotide sequence: TGTGCCAGCAGGGGGGCCGGGTACAATGAGCAGTTCTTC.

The chain couples TRBV7-9 to TRBJ2-3; TRBD2 matches at 7 bases. CDR1 is SEHNR and CDR2 is FQNEAQ in the germline V gene (reference sequence). This CDR3 has 15 residues. V lost 6 bases and J lost 3; bases outside the gene matches: 9. Here the CDR3 DNA reads TGTGCCAGCAGGGACCCATGGGAGGGTACAGATACGCAGTATTTT. Its protein product is CASRDPWEGTDTQYF.

V gene TRBV20-1 combines with J gene TRBJ2-7, with TRBD2 identical over 13 bases. The V gene end was trimmed by 1 base and the J gene end by 6 bases; junction bases not matched to a gene: 3. Germline values: CDR1 DFQATT, CDR2 SNEGSKA (reference sequence). This CDR3 spans 14 amino acids. The CDR3 DNA reads TGCAGTGCTAGAGGGACTAGCGGGGGAGGCGAGCAGTACTTC. This translates into CSARGTSGGGEQYF.

This chain links TRBV15 with TRBJ1-2; TRBD1 matches at 8 bases. The CDR3 consists of 16 residues. V gave up 1 base and J gave up 6 bases; unmatched junction bases: 10. Germline V gives CDR1 LNHNV, CDR2 YYDKDF (reference sequence). The CDR3 nucleotides read TGTGCCACCAGCAGAGTTTCAGGGGGCGCGAGTGATGGCTACACCTTC. This sequence encodes CATSRVSGGASDGYTF.

This chain uses TRBV20-1 with TRBJ2-7, with TRBD1 matching 7 bases. The CDR3 loop spans 13 amino acids. V lost 3 bases, J lost 3 bases, and 5 bases stayed unmatched. The germline gives CDR1 DFQATT, CDR2 SNEGSKA (reference sequence). CDR3 in DNA: TGCAGTGCTAGTCCCGGGACAGACTACGAGCAGTACGTC. Translating gives CSASPGTDYEQYV.

The count of this clonotype is one. V and J are TRBV19 and TRBJ1-2; D call uncertain. CDR3 size: 12 residues. The germline V gene encodes CDR1 LNHDA and CDR2 SQIVND (reference sequence). Trimming left V 8 bases short and J 4 bases short, with 11 bases between. CDR3 in DNA: TGTGCCAGTTCGTCGTATACCTATGGCTACACCTTC. This gives the protein CASSSYTYGYTF.

J is TRBJ2-5 and V is TRBV24-1; 10 bases line up with TRBD1. J gave up 5 bases and V 1 base, and 6 bases lay outside the gene matches. Germline lookup yields CDR1 KGHDR and CDR2 SFDVKD. This CDR3 has 16 amino acids. The CDR3 DNA sequence: TGTGCCACCAGTGATTTTGGGGACAGGGGAGCGGAGACCCAGTACTTC. Translating gives CATSDFGDRGAETQYF.

This chain uses TRBV20-1 with TRBJ1-6, with D unclear. This CDR3 is built from 12 residues. V lost 3 bases, J lost 11 bases, and 11 bases lay in between. Looked up from germline, CDR1 is DFQATT and CDR2 is SNEGSKA (reference sequence). The CDR3 DNA is TGCAGTGCTAGGATTAGGGATCCACCCCTCCACTTT. As protein: CSARIRDPPLHF.

In its sample, this clonotype was seen a few times. This rearrangement joins TRBV10-3 to TRBJ2-7, with 14 bases aligning to TRBD2. V was clipped by 6 bases and J by 4 bases; unmatched bases: 8. The CDR3 is 16 residues long. The germline V gene encodes CDR1 ENHRY and CDR2 SYGVKD. CDR3 DNA: TGTGCCATCAGCACGGGGACTAGCGGGGGTCGATACGAGCAGTACTTC. Translation gives CAISTGTSGGRYEQYF.

V usage is TRBV29-1 and J usage is TRBJ2-7; the D call may be TRBD1 or TRBD2 (5 bases each). Germline lookup yields CDR1 SQVTM and CDR2 ANQGSEA. Trimming took off 4 bases at V and 5 bases at J, with 24 bases between the two ends. This CDR3 has 16 amino acids. The CDR3, as DNA: TGCAGCGTTGGAGTTGCGTGGGGGTCAACCCACCACGAGCAGTACTTC. Translating it yields CSVGVAWGSTHHEQYF.

As concerns this clonotype: Sequence at one end of the junction differs from germline and may be a read error. The rearrangement uses TRBV10-2 and TRBJ1-6; TRBD1 matches 8 bases. The CDR3 loop spans 13 amino acids. Germline lookup yields CDR1 WSHSY and CDR2 SAAADI. CDR3 nucleotide sequence: TGTGCCACCCAGGACAGGGAAGCTCCACCCCTCCACTTT. As protein: CATQDREAPPLHF.

The chain carries TRBV24-1 and TRBJ2-7; D is unresolved. V was cut by 4 bases and J by 7 bases, with 13 bases left in between. CDR3 length: 13 residues. Germline CDR1 is KGHDR and CDR2 is SFDVKD. The DNA for the CDR3 is TGTGCCACCAGTGACCTGGGCCGACCAGAGCAGTACTTC. Encoded protein: CATSDLGRPEQYF.

This clonotype was picked up one time. A read error may account for a junction end that differs from germline. The chain links TRBV6-4 to TRBJ2-6; 10 positions agree with TRBD1. Looked up from germline, CDR1 is MRHNA and CDR2 is SNTAGT. This CDR3 region has 13 residues. The CDR3 region has the DNA TGTGCCAGCAGTCGACAGGGGGCGAACGTCCTGACTTTC. Its translation is CASSRQGANVLTF.

The CDR3 loop is CSARDPTSGSETQYF. The CDR3 region has the DNA TGCAGTGCTAGAGATCCAACTAGCGGGAGTGAGACCCAGTACTTC. The chain employs TRBV20-1 and TRBJ2-5, with 11 bases that match TRBD2. The CDR3 has 15 amino acids. Germline V lookup: CDR1 DFQATT, CDR2 SNEGSKA (reference sequence). With 0 bases clipped from V and 5 bases from J, the junction kept 5 bases outside the gene matches.

The chain joins TRBV20-1 to TRBJ2-3; D possibly matches TRBD1 or TRBD2 (5 bases each). Germline CDR1 is DFQATT and CDR2 is SNEGSKA (reference sequence). The V and J ends lost 4 bases and 3 bases respectively, with 14 bases between them. CDR3 size: 14 residues. CDR3: CSATGGRGTDTQYF. For the CDR3, the DNA is TGCAGTGCTACTGGGGGACGCGGAACAGATACGCAGTATTTT.

The chain carries TRBV11-2 and TRBJ1-6, with D possibly being TRBD1 (5 bases). Between the trimmed V and J ends, which lost 5 bases and 5 bases, there was a span of 13 bases. Germline V gene lookup returns CDR1 SGHAT and CDR2 FQNNGV. This CDR3 is 15 amino acids long. The CDR3: CASSKGTGDNSPLHF. The DNA of the CDR3 is TGTGCCAGCAGCAAGGGGACCGGTGATAATTCACCCCTCCACTTT.

The chain joins TRBV20-1 to TRBJ2-2; a possible D gene is TRBD2 (7 bases). Per germline, CDR1 DFQATT and CDR2 SNEGSKA (reference sequence). CDR3 size: 16 residues. The V end lost 1 base, the J end lost 6 bases, and 18 bases lay between the germline ends. Written as DNA, the CDR3 is TGCAGTGCTAGAGCCTTGGCGGGGGCCACCGCCGGGGAGCTGTTTTTT. Translation gives CSARALAGATAGELFF.

The rearrangement joins TRBV10-3 to TRBJ2-7; D not certain. V was pared by 0 bases and J by 2 bases, with 11 bases between. There are 15 residues in the CDR3. The V gene's germline CDR1 is ENHRY and CDR2 SYGVKD. The CDR3 bases are TGTGCCATCAGTGAGTCTAGCACGGCTACCTACGAGCAGTACTTC. Translating gives CAISESSTATYEQYF.

The genes are TRBV19 and TRBJ2-3, with a weak D call TRBD2 (5 bases). Germline V gene sequence: CDR1 LNHDA, CDR2 SQIVND (reference sequence). Trimming stripped 9 bases from V and 8 bases from J, with 18 bases between. This CDR3 spans 13 amino acids. The CDR3 here is CASSVSAGGTQYF. The CDR3 bases are TGTGCCAGCAGTGTGAGCGCGGGCGGTACGCAGTATTTT.

The CDR3 DNA reads TGTGCCACCAGTGACCCTACCCCCGACAGGGCTGGGGCCAACGTCCTGACTTTC. It codes for CATSDPTPDRAGANVLTF. The rearrangement uses TRBV24-1 and TRBJ2-6, with TRBD1 matching over 7 bases. This CDR3 comprises 18 residues. V gave up 4 bases and J gave up 2 bases; unmatched junction bases: 10. Germline-derived CDR1 and CDR2 are KGHDR and SFDVKD.

This clonotype was recorded a few times. The chain has TRBV15 and TRBJ2-1, with TRBD2 identical over 7 bases. CDR1 is LNHNV, CDR2 YYDKDF, per germline (reference sequence). V gave up 1 base and J gave up 12 bases; unmatched junction bases: 6. The CDR3 length is 13 residues. The CDR3 DNA reads TGTGCCACCAGCAGAGGGGGAGGGGTTGGGCAGTTCTTC. Translated, it gives CATSRGGGVGQFF.

The chain uses TRBV24-1 and TRBJ2-5; D could derive from TRBD1 or TRBD2 (5 bases each). The CDR3 totals 15 residues. From germline, CDR1 is KGHDR and CDR2 SFDVKD. Trimming removed 2 bases at V and 7 bases at J, with 16 bases between. CDR3 in amino acids: CATSDSRGLVGTQYF. The CDR3 DNA reads as TGTGCCACCAGTGATTCGAGGGGATTGGTAGGGACCCAGTACTTC.

This clonotype was counted only a few times. One end of the junction fails to match germline, which may point to a read error. V is TRBV7-9 and J is TRBJ2-1, with a weak D call TRBD2 (5 bases). Germline V gene data show CDR1 as SEHNR and CDR2 as FQNEAQ (reference sequence). CDR3 length: 13 residues. CDR3 bases: TGTGCTAGCAGCTTAGAGTTGAGGGATGAGCAGTTCTTC. It yields the protein CASSLELRDEQFF.

The chain couples TRBV11-1 to TRBJ2-1, with 8 bases lining up with TRBD1. The CDR3 length is 16 residues. Losses at the gene ends were 1 base for V and 7 bases for J; bases not matched to a gene: 9. The germline V gene has CDR1 SGHAT and CDR2 FQDESV (reference sequence). The CDR3, as DNA: TGTGCCAGCAGCTTAGACGAGGCAGGGGGCAGAAATGAGCAGTTCTTC. It is translated as CASSLDEAGGRNEQFF.